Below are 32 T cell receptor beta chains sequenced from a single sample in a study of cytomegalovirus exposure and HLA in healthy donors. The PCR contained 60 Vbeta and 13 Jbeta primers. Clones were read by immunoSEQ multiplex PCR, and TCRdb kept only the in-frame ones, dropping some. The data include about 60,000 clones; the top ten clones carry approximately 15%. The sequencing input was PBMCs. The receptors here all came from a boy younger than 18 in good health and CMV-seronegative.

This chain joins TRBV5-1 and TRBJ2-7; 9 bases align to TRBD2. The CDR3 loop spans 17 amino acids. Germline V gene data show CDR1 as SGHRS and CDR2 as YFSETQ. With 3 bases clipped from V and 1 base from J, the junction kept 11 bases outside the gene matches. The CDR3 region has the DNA TGCGCCAGCAGCTCAACTTTGAGCGGGGGGTCATCCTACGAGCAGTACTTC. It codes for CASSSTLSGGSSYEQYF.

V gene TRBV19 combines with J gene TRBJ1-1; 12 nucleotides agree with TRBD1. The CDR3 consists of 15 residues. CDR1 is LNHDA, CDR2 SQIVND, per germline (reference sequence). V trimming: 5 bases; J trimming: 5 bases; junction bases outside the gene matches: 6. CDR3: CASSYRDRGQTEAFF. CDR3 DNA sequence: TGTGCCAGTAGTTACCGGGACAGGGGGCAAACTGAAGCTTTCTTT.

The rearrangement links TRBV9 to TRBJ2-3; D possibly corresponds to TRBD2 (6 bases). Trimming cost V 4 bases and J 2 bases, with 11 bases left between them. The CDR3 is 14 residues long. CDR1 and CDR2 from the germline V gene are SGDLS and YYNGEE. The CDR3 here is CASSPAGYTDTQYF. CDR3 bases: TGTGCCAGCAGCCCTGCGGGGTACACAGATACGCAGTATTTT.

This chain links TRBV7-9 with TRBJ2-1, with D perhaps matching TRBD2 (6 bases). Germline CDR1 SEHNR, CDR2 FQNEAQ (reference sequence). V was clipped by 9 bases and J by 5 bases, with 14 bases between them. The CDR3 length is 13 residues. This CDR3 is CASLKGGDNEQFF. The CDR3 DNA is TGTGCCAGTCTGAAAGGCGGGGACAATGAGCAGTTCTTC.

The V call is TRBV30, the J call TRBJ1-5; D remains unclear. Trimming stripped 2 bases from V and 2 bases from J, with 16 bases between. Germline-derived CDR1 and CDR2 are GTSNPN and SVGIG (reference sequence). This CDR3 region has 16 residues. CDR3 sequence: CAWSRTPEVGNQPQHF. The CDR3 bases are TGTGCCTGGAGTCGAACTCCGGAGGTGGGCAATCAGCCCCAGCATTTT.

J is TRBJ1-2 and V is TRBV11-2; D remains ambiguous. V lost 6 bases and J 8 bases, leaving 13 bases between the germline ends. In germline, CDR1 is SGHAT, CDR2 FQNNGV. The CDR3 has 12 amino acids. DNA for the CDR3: TGTGCCAGCAGTCTTACTATTCTCGGCTACACCTTC. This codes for CASSLTILGYTF.

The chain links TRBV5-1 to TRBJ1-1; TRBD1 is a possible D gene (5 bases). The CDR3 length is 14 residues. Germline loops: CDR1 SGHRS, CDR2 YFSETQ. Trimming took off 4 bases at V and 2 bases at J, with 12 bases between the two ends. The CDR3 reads CASSPREGNTEAFF. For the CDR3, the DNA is TGCGCCAGCAGCCCCAGGGAAGGTAACACTGAAGCTTTCTTT.

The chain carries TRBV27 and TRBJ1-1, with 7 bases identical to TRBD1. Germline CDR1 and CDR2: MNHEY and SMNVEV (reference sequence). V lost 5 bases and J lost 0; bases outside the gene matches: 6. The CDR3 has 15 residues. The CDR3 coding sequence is TGTGCCAGCAGTCCTCACAGGGGAGTGAACACTGAAGCTTTCTTT. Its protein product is CASSPHRGVNTEAFF.

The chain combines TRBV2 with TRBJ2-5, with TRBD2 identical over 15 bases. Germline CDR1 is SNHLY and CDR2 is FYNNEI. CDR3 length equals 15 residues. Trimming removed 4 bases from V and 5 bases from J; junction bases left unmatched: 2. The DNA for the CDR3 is TGTGCCAGCAGTGGGACTAGCGGGGGGGGTGAGACCCAGTACTTC. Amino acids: CASSGTSGGGETQYF.

In DNA, the CDR3 is TGCGCCAGCAGCTTGCGGACAGGGACTTATGGCTACACCTTC. It encodes CASSLRTGTYGYTF. The chain combines TRBV5-1 with TRBJ1-2, with 8 bases that match TRBD1. The CDR3 consists of 14 residues. With 1 base clipped from V and 5 bases from J, the junction kept 4 bases outside the gene matches. CDR1 is SGHRS, CDR2 YFSETQ, per germline.

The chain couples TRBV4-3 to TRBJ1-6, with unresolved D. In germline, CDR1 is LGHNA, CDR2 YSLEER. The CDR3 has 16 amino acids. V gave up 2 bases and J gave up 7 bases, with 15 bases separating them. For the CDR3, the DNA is TGCGCCAGCAGCCAACAACCACTACCCGAGAATTCACCCCTCCACTTT. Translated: CASSQQPLPENSPLHF.

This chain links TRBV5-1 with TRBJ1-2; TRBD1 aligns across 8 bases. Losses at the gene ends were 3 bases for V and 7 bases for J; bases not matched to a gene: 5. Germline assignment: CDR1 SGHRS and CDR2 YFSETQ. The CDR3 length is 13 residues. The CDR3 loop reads CASSWGQDGGYTF. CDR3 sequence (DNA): TGCGCCAGCAGCTGGGGACAGGATGGTGGCTACACCTTC.

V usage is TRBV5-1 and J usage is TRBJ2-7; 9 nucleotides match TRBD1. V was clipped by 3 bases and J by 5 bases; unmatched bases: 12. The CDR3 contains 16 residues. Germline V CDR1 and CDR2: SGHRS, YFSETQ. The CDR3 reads CASSSYSGTGTNEQYF. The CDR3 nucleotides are TGCGCCAGCAGCTCTTACTCCGGGACAGGGACAAACGAGCAGTACTTC.

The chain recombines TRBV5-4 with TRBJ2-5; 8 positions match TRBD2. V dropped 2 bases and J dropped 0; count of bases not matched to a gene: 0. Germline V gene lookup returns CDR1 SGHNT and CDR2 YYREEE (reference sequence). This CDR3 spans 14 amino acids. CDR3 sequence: CASSLLADQETQYF. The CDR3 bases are TGTGCCAGCAGCTTACTAGCGGACCAAGAGACCCAGTACTTC.

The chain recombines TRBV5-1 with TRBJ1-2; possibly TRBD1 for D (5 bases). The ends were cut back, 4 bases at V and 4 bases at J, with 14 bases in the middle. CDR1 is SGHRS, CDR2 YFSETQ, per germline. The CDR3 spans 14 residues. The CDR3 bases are TGCGCCAGCAGCCCGGGGGGGGAGTCCTATGGCTACACCTTC. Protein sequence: CASSPGGESYGYTF.

The chain's CDR3 is CASSDPGGASGGYGEQFF. As DNA, the CDR3 is TGTGCCAGCAGTGACCCAGGCGGGGCTAGCGGGGGGTACGGTGAGCAGTTCTTC. V usage is TRBV6-1 and J usage is TRBJ2-1; 11 bases are shared with TRBD2. Germline values: CDR1 MNHNS, CDR2 SASEGT. The CDR3 length is 18 residues. The ends lost 3 bases at V and 9 bases at J; junction bases unmatched: 16.

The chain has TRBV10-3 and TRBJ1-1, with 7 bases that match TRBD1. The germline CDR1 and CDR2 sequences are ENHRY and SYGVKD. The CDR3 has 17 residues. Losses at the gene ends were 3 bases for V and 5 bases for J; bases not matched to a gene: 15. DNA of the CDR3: TGTGCCATCAGTGATGGGCTTCTGACAGGGAAGGGTACTGAAGCTTTCTTT. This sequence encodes CAISDGLLTGKGTEAFF.

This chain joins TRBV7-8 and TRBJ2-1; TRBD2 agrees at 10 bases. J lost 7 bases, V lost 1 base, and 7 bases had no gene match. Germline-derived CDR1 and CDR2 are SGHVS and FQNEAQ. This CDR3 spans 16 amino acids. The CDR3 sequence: CASSLVGGLARNEQFF. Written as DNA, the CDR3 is TGTGCCAGCAGCTTAGTGGGGGGACTAGCGCGTAATGAGCAGTTCTTC.

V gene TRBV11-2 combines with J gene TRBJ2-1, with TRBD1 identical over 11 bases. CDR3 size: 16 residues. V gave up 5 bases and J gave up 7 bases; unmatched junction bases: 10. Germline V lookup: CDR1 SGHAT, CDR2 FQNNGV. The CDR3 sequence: CASSPAGTGGYNEQFF. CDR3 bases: TGTGCCAGCAGCCCAGCAGGGACAGGGGGGTATAATGAGCAGTTCTTC.

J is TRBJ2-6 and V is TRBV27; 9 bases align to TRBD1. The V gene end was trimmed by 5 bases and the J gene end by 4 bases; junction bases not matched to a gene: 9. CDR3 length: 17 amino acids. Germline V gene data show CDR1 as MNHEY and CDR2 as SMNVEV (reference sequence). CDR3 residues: CASSQGQGRAGANVLTF. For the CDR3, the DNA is TGTGCCAGCAGTCAGGGACAGGGACGGGCAGGGGCCAACGTCCTGACTTTC.

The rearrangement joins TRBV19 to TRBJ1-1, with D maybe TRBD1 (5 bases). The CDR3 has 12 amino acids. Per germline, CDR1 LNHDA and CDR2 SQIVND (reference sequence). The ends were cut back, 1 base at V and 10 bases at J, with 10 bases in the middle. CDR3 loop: CASSIVSGRAFF. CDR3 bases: TGTGCCAGTAGTATAGTTTCAGGGCGAGCTTTCTTT.

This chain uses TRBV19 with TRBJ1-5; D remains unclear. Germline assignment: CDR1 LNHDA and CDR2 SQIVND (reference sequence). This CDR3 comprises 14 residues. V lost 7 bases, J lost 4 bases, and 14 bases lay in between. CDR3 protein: CASTFRSSNQPQHF. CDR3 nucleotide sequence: TGTGCCAGTACTTTCCGTTCGTCGAATCAGCCCCAGCATTTT.

The CDR3: CASSLSGTDGYTF. CDR3 DNA sequence: TGTGCCAGCAGTTTATCGGGGACAGATGGCTACACCTTC. The chain uses TRBV27 and TRBJ1-2; TRBD1 matches at 7 bases. CDR1 is MNHEY, CDR2 SMNVEV, per germline (reference sequence). V dropped 0 bases and J dropped 6; count of bases not matched to a gene: 1. CDR3 length: 13 amino acids.

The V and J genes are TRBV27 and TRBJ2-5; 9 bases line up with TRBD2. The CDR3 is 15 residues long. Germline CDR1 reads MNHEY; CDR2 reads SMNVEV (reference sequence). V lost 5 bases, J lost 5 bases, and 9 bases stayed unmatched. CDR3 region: CASSKTPSGTETQYF. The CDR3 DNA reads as TGTGCCAGCAGTAAGACACCTAGCGGGACGGAGACCCAGTACTTC.

CDR3 sequence: CASSFPGQNYGYTF. The DNA of the CDR3 is TGTGCCAGCAGTTTCCCGGGACAGAACTATGGCTACACCTTC. The rearrangement joins TRBV6-5 to TRBJ1-2; 7 positions match TRBD1. Germline lookup yields CDR1 MNHEY and CDR2 SVGAGI. Germline trimming cut 4 bases from V and 2 bases from J; bases unmatched to any gene: 4. The CDR3 has 14 residues.

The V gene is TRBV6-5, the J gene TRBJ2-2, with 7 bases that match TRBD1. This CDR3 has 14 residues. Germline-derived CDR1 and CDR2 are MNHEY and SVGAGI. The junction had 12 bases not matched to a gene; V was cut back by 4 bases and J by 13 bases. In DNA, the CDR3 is TGTGCCAGCAGTTCCGGGACAGTCGCCCGGGGGCTGTTTTTT. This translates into CASSSGTVARGLFF.

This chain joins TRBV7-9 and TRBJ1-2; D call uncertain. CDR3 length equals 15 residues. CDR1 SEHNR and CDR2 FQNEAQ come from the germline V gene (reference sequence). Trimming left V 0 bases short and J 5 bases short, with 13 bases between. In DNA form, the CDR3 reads TGTGCCAGCAGCTTAGCGAACAGTTTACCATATGGCTACACCTTC. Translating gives CASSLANSLPYGYTF.

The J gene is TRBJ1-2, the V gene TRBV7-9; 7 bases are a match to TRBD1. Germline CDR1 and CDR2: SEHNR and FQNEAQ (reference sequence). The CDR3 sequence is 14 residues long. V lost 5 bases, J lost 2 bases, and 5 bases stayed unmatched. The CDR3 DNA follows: TGTGCCAGCAGCACCACAGGGGCCAACTATGGCTACACCTTC. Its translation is CASSTTGANYGYTF.

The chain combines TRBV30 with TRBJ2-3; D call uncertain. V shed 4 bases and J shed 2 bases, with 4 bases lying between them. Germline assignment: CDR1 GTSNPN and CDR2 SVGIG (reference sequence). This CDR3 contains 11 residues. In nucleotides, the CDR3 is TGTGCCTGGACTAACACAGATACGCAGTATTTT. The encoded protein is CAWTNTDTQYF. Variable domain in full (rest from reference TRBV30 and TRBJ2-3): SQTIHQWPATLVQPVGSPLSLECTVEGTSNPNLYWYRQAAGRGLQLLFYSVGIGQISSEVPQNLSASRPQDRQFILSSKKLLLSDSGFYLCAWTNTDTQYFGPGTRLTVL.

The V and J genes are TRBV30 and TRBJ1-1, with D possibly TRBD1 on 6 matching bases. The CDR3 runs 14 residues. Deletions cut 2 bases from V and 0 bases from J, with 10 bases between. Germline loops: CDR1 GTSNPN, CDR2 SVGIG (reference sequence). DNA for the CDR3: TGTGCCTGGAGTTTGGACAGATTGAACACTGAAGCTTTCTTT. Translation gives CAWSLDRLNTEAFF.

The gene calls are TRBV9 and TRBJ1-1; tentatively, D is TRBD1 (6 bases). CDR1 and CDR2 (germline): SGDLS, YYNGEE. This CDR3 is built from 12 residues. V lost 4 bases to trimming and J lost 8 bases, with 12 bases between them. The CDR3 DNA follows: TGTGCCAGCAGCCCCGGGGGGGCCGAAGCTTTCTTT. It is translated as CASSPGGAEAFF.

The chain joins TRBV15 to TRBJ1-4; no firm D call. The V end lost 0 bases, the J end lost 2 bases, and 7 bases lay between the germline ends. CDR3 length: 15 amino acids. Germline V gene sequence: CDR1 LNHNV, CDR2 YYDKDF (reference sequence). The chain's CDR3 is CATSREVATNEKLFF. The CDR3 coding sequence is TGTGCCACCAGCAGAGAGGTGGCTACTAATGAAAAACTGTTTTTT.